At least ten counts were recorded for the clone carrying this T cell receptor (beta chain). Germline V lookup: CDR1 SGHDT, CDR2 YYEEEE. V dropped 0 bases and J dropped 5 bases, with 6 bases sitting between them. CDR3 length: 13 amino acids. The sorted Tregs were CD4+CD25+CD127-/low cells. Constant-region reverse primers amplified full-length variable regions, followed by semi-nested Nested Universal Primer A PCR. MiXCR was run by TCRdb on the 5' RACE reads, yielding one entry per CDR3 protein. The table records 35,000 to 50,000 distinct CDR3 sequences, around a fifth of them present only once. The sample taken for sequencing was Tregs sorted from a lymph node. The receptor comes from a female donor with breast cancer. The genes are TRBV5-6 and TRBJ1-5; D unresolved. The DNA for the CDR3 is TGTGCCAGCAGCTTGGGACCTGATCAGCCCCAGCATTTT. It codes for CASSLGPDQPQHF.